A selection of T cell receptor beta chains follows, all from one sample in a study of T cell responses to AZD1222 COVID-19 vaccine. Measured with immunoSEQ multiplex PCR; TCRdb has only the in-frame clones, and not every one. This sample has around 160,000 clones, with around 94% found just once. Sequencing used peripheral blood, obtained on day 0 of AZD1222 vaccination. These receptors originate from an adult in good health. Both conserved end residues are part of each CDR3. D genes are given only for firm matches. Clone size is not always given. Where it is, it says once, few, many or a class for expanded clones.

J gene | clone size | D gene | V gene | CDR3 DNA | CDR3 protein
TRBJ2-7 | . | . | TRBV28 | TGTGCCAGCAGTTTGCCCGGCTACGAGCAGTACTTC | CASSLPGYEQYF
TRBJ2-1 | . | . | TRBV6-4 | TGTGCCAGCAGTGAGACTAGATCTCCCAATGAGCAGTTCTTC | CASSETRSPNEQFF
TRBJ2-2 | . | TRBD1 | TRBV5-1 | TGCGCCAGCAGCTTGACAGGGGGAGTGAACACCGGGGAGCTGTTTTTT | CASSLTGGVNTGELFF
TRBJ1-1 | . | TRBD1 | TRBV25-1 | TGTGCCAGCACCTTGACAGGGGGGAACACTGAAGCTTTCTTT | CASTLTGGNTEAFF
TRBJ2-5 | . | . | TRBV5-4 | TGTGCCAGCAGCTTGGAGGGATGGGAGACCCAGTACTTC | CASSLEGWETQYF
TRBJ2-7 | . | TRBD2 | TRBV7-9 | TGTGCCAGCAGCCCAGGGGGCGGACTAGCGGGACGACCGACCTACGAGCAGTACTTC | CASSPGGGLAGRPTYEQYF
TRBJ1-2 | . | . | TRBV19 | TGTGCCAGTAGTCCCCGGGGGACAAAGGGCCCCTATGGCTACACCTTC | CASSPRGTKGPYGYTF
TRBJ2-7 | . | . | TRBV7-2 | TGTGCCAGCAGACGGGCAGTCGTCTCCTACGAGCAGTACTTC | CASRRAVVSYEQYF
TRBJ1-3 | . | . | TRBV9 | TGTGCCAGCAGCCTTACAAACTCTGGAAACACCATATATTTT | CASSLTNSGNTIYF
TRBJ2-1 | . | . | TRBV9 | TGTGCCAGCAGCGTAGCAAACGATGAGCAGTTCTTC | CASSVANDEQFF
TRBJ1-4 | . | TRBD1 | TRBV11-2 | TGTGCCAGCAGCTTTCGACAGGGGAATGAAAAACTGTTTTTT | CASSFRQGNEKLFF
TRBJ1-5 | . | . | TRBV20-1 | TGCAGTGCTGGGGAAGGGCAGCCCCAGCATTTT | CSAGEGQPQHF
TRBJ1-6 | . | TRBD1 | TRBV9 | TGTGCCAGCAGGGCGACAGGGGAGAATTCACCCCTCCACTTT | CASRATGENSPLHF
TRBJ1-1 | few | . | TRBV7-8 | TGTGCCAGCAGATTAGAGGGATACACTGAAGCTTTCTTT | CASRLEGYTEAFF
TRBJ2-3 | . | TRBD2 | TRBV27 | TGTGCCAGCAGTACCGGAGCGGGAAGTGTGCAGTATTTT | CASSTGAGSVQYF
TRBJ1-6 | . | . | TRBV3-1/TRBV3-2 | TGTGCCAGCAGCCAAGAAGCAGGAACCTTTTTCGGTTCACCCCTCCACTTT | CASSQEAGTFFGSPLHF
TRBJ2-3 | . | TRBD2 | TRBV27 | TGTGCCAGCAGTTTTAAACTAGCGGGAGTAGTGAGCACAGATACGCAGTATTTT | CASSFKLAGVVSTDTQYF
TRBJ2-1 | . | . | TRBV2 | TGTGCCAGCAGTGAAGACTACCCGTCCTACAATGAGCAGTTCTTC | CASSEDYPSYNEQFF
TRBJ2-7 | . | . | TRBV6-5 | TGTGCCAGCAGTTACTCGGGACGGGCAAAGGAGCAGTACTTC | CASSYSGRAKEQYF
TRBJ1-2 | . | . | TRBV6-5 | TGTGCCAGCAGATCGGGGGGCCAATTCGGAGGCTACACCTTC | CASRSGGQFGGYTF